This TCR beta chain is drawn from a study of T-cell memory formation after mild COVID-19. Via MiXCR, TCRdb re-called the 5' RACE reads, giving one row per CDR3 protein. Of about 84,000 distinct CDR3 sequences listed, more than 11% are singletons. This clonotype was detected a few times. This clonotype was sampled from an adult woman who had mild COVID-19 (a few samples of this study predate the infection). Cell type and time point are not known. The sample taken for sequencing was PBMCs or a T cell subset sorted from them (not recorded which).

DNA of the CDR3: TGTGCCAGCACCCTGACAGGGGGTCTCGGGAACACTGAAGCTTTCTTT. It specifies CASTLTGGLGNTEAFF. V gene TRBV2 combines with J gene TRBJ1-1; 9 nucleotides line up with TRBD1. This CDR3 is built from 16 residues. Germline values: CDR1 SNHLY, CDR2 FYNNEI. V gave up 7 bases and J gave up 1 base; unmatched junction bases: 10.